This T cell receptor beta chain was recorded in a study of monozygotic twins with inflammatory bowel disease. CDR3 size: 11 residues. Germline V gives CDR1 LGHDT, CDR2 YNNKEL (reference sequence). cDNA was produced in eight separate reactions per sample. With the 5' RACE reads reprocessed, TCRdb shows one record per CDR3 protein and no DNA. This sample's table has approximately 400,000 distinct CDR3 sequences. This TCR was sampled from a human donor with ulcerative colitis or Crohn's disease, or a healthy co-twin of an affected twin (not recorded which). The material sequenced was blood. The chain recombines TRBV3-1 with TRBJ1-1. CDR3 sequence: CASSYNDEAFF.